Described below is a single T cell receptor (beta chain) sequence and its context. As yet, its antigen is unknown. The sample comes from a study of OX40 agonist ivuxolimab in advanced cancers. Study-level background: Three partial responders included one hepatocellular carcinoma patient and two cutaneous melanoma patients.

Findings and caveats of the study: On average, CD8+ T cells showed a greater number of expanded clones than CD4+.

Germline assignment: CDR1 MNHNY and CDR2 SVGAGI (reference sequence). This CDR3 is 13 amino acids long. Trimming shortened V by 3 bases and J by 3 bases, and 8 bases separated the two germline ends. Profiled with immunoSEQ multiplex PCR; TCRdb holds only in-frame clones, not every one. The sample records some 74,000 clones, roughly 90% being singletons. This clonotype was obtained from an adult with an advanced solid tumor such as melanoma, head and neck, liver or kidney cancer. This specimen consisted of CD4+ or CD8+ T cells sorted from blood, obtained in a trial of the OX40 agonist ivuxolimab. The chain employs TRBV6-6 and TRBJ1-2; D is unclear. Written as DNA, the CDR3 is TGTGCCAGCAGTTATAAGGAGGACTATGGCTACACCTTC. Amino acid sequence: CASSYKEDYGYTF.